These 18 T cell receptor beta chains originate from one sample sequenced in a study of T cells in Graves' hyperthyroidism and ophthalmopathy. Amplification of TCR beta CDR3 regions used RNA as the template. The HTBI primer set served for first-round RT-PCR of the TCR CDR3. Via MiXCR, TCRdb re-called the multiplex PCR reads, giving one row per CDR3 protein. This sample has 600,000 or so distinct CDR3 sequences, with about half found just once. The sample consisted of peripheral blood or thyroid tissue (not recorded which). The receptors were sampled from a woman aged 18-29 years with Graves' hyperthyroidism.

This clonotype was found many times. The rearrangement joins TRBV29-1 to TRBJ2-7; the D gene is possibly TRBD1 (5 bases). In germline, CDR1 is SQVTM, CDR2 ANQGSEA. Trimming removed 0 bases at V and 3 bases at J, with 12 bases between. The length of the CDR3 is 14 residues. CDR3 DNA: TGCAGCGTTGAAGAGCGGCAGGGCATCTACGAGCAGTACTTC. This gives the protein CSVEERQGIYEQYF.

Ten or more counts support this clonotype. The chain has TRBV15 and TRBJ1-1; D is undetermined. CDR1 and CDR2 (germline): LNHNV, YYDKDF (reference sequence). The CDR3 spans 15 residues. V lost 0 bases and J lost 1, with 9 bases in between. CDR3 coding DNA: TGTGCCACCAGCAGAGATTTACAGTGGAACACTGAAGCTTTCTTT. Encoded protein: CATSRDLQWNTEAFF.

This clonotype was found many times. The J gene is TRBJ2-5, the V gene TRBV7-8; 7 nucleotides agree with TRBD1. Unmatched junction bases numbered 17, after V lost 5 bases and J lost 5 bases. The germline V gene encodes CDR1 SGHVS and CDR2 FQNEAQ. The CDR3 length is 17 residues. CDR3 residues: CASSDSLTGVGPETQYF. Here the CDR3 DNA reads TGTGCCAGCAGCGATAGCCTAACAGGGGTGGGTCCGGAGACCCAGTACTTC.

This clonotype appeared once. This chain links TRBV14 with TRBJ1-4, with TRBD1 matching over 7 bases. J lost 8 bases, V lost 4 bases, and 10 bases had no gene match. Germline CDR1 SGHDN, CDR2 FVKESK. This CDR3 is 15 amino acids long. CDR3 protein: CASSRGTAKPEKLFF. Here the CDR3 DNA reads TGTGCCAGCAGCCGCGGGACAGCCAAACCGGAAAAACTGTTTTTT.

This clonotype has a single count. This chain joins TRBV15 and TRBJ2-6; a weak D match, TRBD2 (7 bases). The CDR3 extends over 16 amino acids. V was shortened by 6 bases and J by 2 bases, with 14 bases between the two germline ends. Germline CDR1 reads LNHNV; CDR2 reads YYDKDF (reference sequence). The CDR3 DNA reads TGTGCCACCAGTCGTTCGGGGGGCGCTGGGGCCAACGTCCTGACTTTC. It is translated as CATSRSGGAGANVLTF. Full variable domain (outside the CDR3, taken from reference TRBV15 and TRBJ2-6): DAMVIQNPRYQVTQFGKPVTLSCSQTLNHNVMYWYQQKSSQAPKLLFHYYDKDFNNEADTPDNFQSRRPNTSFCFLDIRSPGLGDTAMYLCATSRSGGAGANVLTFGAGSRLTVL.

The chain combines TRBV19 with TRBJ1-5, with D perhaps matching TRBD1 (5 bases). This CDR3 has 14 residues. Germline assignment: CDR1 LNHDA and CDR2 SQIVND (reference sequence). V lost 4 bases to trimming and J lost 3 bases, with 10 bases between them. The CDR3 DNA reads as TGTGCCAGTAGTAGCTCAGGGTACAATCAGCCCCAGCATTTT. This sequence encodes CASSSSGYNQPQHF.

The chain links TRBV7-2 to TRBJ1-2, with 10 bases that match TRBD1. This CDR3 is built from 17 residues. Germline V gives CDR1 SGHTA, CDR2 FQGNSA. V dropped 5 bases and J dropped 8; count of bases not matched to a gene: 17. The CDR3 DNA sequence: TGTGCCAGCAGCCTGACTTCCCCGGGACAGGGGCTTCGAGGCTACACCTTC. Its translation is CASSLTSPGQGLRGYTF.

This clonotype was recorded many times. The chain combines TRBV24-1 with TRBJ1-2; 8 positions match TRBD1. Unmatched junction bases numbered 3, after V lost 9 bases and J lost 4 bases. The CDR3 has 12 residues. Looked up from germline, CDR1 is KGHDR and CDR2 is SFDVKD. The DNA of the CDR3 is TGTGCCACCTCGACAGGGGCCTATGGCTACACCTTC. Translated, it gives CATSTGAYGYTF.

This clonotype was detected a few times. V and J are TRBV20-1 and TRBJ1-4; D remains unclear. The CDR3 runs 15 residues. Germline V gives CDR1 DFQATT, CDR2 SNEGSKA (reference sequence). V dropped 3 bases and J dropped 8 bases, with 19 bases sitting between them. The DNA of the CDR3 is TGCAGTGCTAGGGCTGGTACGAGGATGGGGGAAAAACTGTTTTTT. It specifies CSARAGTRMGEKLFF.

The rearrangement joins TRBV19 to TRBJ1-5; unclear D gene. Trimming left V 7 bases short and J 3 bases short, with 16 bases between. Germline V CDR1 and CDR2: LNHDA, SQIVND (reference sequence). This CDR3 is 15 amino acids long. CDR3 sequence reads: CASTLRTGLNQPQHF. As DNA, the CDR3 is TGTGCCAGTACCCTCCGGACTGGCCTCAATCAGCCCCAGCATTTT.

This clonotype was seen more than once but under ten times. The V call is TRBV2, the J call TRBJ1-6, with 9 bases that match TRBD1. The CDR3 spans 15 residues. Trimming at V came to 6 bases and at J to 12 bases, leaving 12 bases not matched to a gene. CDR1 is SNHLY and CDR2 is FYNNEI in the germline V gene. CDR3 DNA: TGTGCCAGCAGGGGAACAAGGACAGGGGTAAAACCCCTCCACTTT. This translates into CASRGTRTGVKPLHF.

Concerning this clonotype: A much larger clone sits a single nucleotide away, making a read error possible. V usage is TRBV10-3 and J usage is TRBJ1-2; 7 bases agree with TRBD1. This CDR3 comprises 14 residues. Germline V CDR1 and CDR2: ENHRY, SYGVKD. With V trimmed by 3 bases and J by 4 bases, 5 bases remained unmatched. The CDR3 DNA is TGTGCCATCAGTGACAGGAGACAGGGCTATGGCTACACCTTC. Translating gives CAISDRRQGYGYTF.

This clonotype has a count of ten or more. V and J are TRBV9 and TRBJ1-5, with D unresolved. Trimming removed 5 bases at V and 2 bases at J, with 5 bases between. The germline V gene has CDR1 SGDLS and CDR2 YYNGEE. The CDR3 covers 12 residues. CDR3 sequence (DNA): TGTGCCAGCAGTGACGGCAATCAGCCCCAGCATTTT. Protein: CASSDGNQPQHF. The full variable domain, completed using reference TRBV9 and TRBJ1-5, is DSGVTQTPKHLITATGQRVTLRCSPRSGDLSVYWYQQSLDQGLQFLIQYYNGEERAKGNILERFSAQQFPDLHSELNLSSLELGDSALYFCASSDGNQPQHFGDGTRLSIL.

J is TRBJ1-4 and V is TRBV19, with 9 bases identical to TRBD1. The CDR3 contains 15 residues. Germline V gene sequence: CDR1 LNHDA, CDR2 SQIVND (reference sequence). V was clipped by 1 base and J by 7 bases; unmatched bases: 4. Here the CDR3 reads CASSIVLGQGEKLFF. The CDR3 region has the DNA TGTGCCAGTAGTATAGTGTTGGGACAGGGTGAAAAACTGTTTTTT.

The rearrangement joins TRBV5-1 to TRBJ2-5, with 7 bases lining up with TRBD2. With V trimmed by 3 bases and J by 0 bases, 8 bases remained unmatched. Germline V gene data show CDR1 as SGHRS and CDR2 as YFSETQ. The CDR3 runs 16 residues. This chain's CDR3 is CASSYYPTSNQETQYF. Here the CDR3 DNA reads TGCGCCAGCAGCTACTACCCGACTAGCAACCAAGAGACCCAGTACTTC.

This sequence joins TRBV29-1 and TRBJ2-7, with TRBD2 identical over 10 bases. The germline V gene has CDR1 SQVTM and CDR2 ANQGSEA. The ends lost 6 bases at V and 1 base at J; junction bases unmatched: 6. There are 14 residues in the CDR3. The CDR3 region is CSVASGRESYEQYF. CDR3 in DNA: TGCAGCGTCGCAAGCGGGAGGGAGTCCTACGAGCAGTACTTC.

Turning to this clonotype: The junction differs from germline at one of its ends, possibly a read error. The CDR3 loop is CASVLAGGSTLHF. The CDR3, as DNA: TGTGCCAGTGTACTAGCGGGAGGTTCAACCCTCCACTTT. J is TRBJ1-6 and V is TRBV7-9; the D is unclear. The CDR3 loop spans 13 amino acids. Germline V lookup: CDR1 SEHNR, CDR2 FQNEAQ (reference sequence). The complete variable domain, with remaining parts taken from reference TRBV7-9 and TRBJ1-6, reads DTGVSQNPRHKITKRGQNVTFRCDPISEHNRLYWYRQTLGQGPEFLTYFQNEAQLEKSRLLSDRFSAERPKGSFSTLEIQRTEQGDSAMYLCASVLAGGSTLHFGNGTRLTVT.

The chain is built from TRBV12-3 or TRBV12-4 and TRBJ1-2; D gene ambiguous. This CDR3 has 15 amino acids. The V end lost 3 bases, the J end lost 2 bases, and 13 bases lay between the germline ends. The CDR3 nucleotides are TGTGCCAGCAGTTTTCCCTTGGCGGAAAACTATGGCTACACCTTC. This encodes CASSFPLAENYGYTF.